Below are 4 T cell receptor beta chains sequenced from a single sample in a study of T cell responses to AZD1222 COVID-19 vaccine. The method was immunoSEQ multiplex PCR; TCRdb's version includes in-frame clones alone and lacks a portion of them. Of 100,000 to 120,000 clones in the sample, roughly 89% were seen once. The source material was peripheral blood, sampled 28 days after the second AZD1222 dose. These receptors all come from an adult who received the AZD1222 COVID-19 vaccine.

The rearrangement joins TRBV7-9 to TRBJ1-4; TRBD1 matches 9 bases. The CDR3 spans 16 residues. J lost 5 bases, V lost 2 bases, and 6 bases had no gene match. Germline V gives CDR1 SEHNR, CDR2 FQNEAQ (reference sequence). The CDR3 nucleotides read TGTGCCAGCAGCTTACCAACAGGGGGCGCGAATGAAAAACTGTTTTTT. Protein: CASSLPTGGANEKLFF.

V and J are TRBV10-3 and TRBJ1-4; tentatively, D is TRBD1 (6 bases). The CDR3 contains 13 residues. Per germline, CDR1 ENHRY and CDR2 SYGVKD. V dropped 3 bases and J dropped 5 bases, with 7 bases sitting between them. The CDR3 loop is CAISDTGNEKLFF. The CDR3 DNA sequence: TGTGCCATCAGTGATACAGGGAATGAAAAACTGTTTTTT.

The chain couples TRBV30 to TRBJ2-7; D may be TRBD2 (6 bases). This CDR3 region has 14 residues. Germline CDR1 GTSNPN, CDR2 SVGIG (reference sequence). V shed 4 bases and J shed 7 bases, with 20 bases lying between them. The CDR3 spells CAWTTGTERREQYF. Written as DNA, the CDR3 is TGTGCCTGGACCACCGGGACTGAAAGACGGGAGCAGTACTTC.

This rearrangement joins TRBV3-1 (or the pseudogene TRBV3-2) to TRBJ2-2; 7 positions match TRBD1. The CDR3 runs to 14 residues. The germline V gene has CDR1 LGHDT and CDR2 YNNKEL (reference sequence). J lost 11 bases, V lost 3 bases, and 9 bases had no gene match. CDR3 nucleotide sequence: TGTGCCAGCAGCCAGTGGGACAGAGACGGTGAGCTGTTTTTT. It encodes CASSQWDRDGELFF.